This T cell receptor beta chain appears in the sequencing data of a study of T-cell reconstitution after alpha-beta-depleted transplantation in children (dated by TCRdb to the mid-2010s). Regarding the complete study: Using TCR repertoire profiling, the study quantitatively followed how T-cell immune reconstitution unfolded in children after TCRalphabeta/CD19-depleted allogeneic hematopoietic cell transplantation.

Library method: PCR. These reads were obtained on an Illumina HiSeq 2500. TCR libraries were prepared with molecular barcoding, using unique molecular identifiers to normalize TCRbeta repertoire quantification. TCRdb handled the public reads itself, with Q25 trimming in fastp and clone calling in MiXCR, and kept productive beta chains. Every CDR3 protein is listed once, alongside the most common genes and DNA of its rows. The table for this sample lists approximately 640,000 distinct CDR3 sequences; approximately 17% of them were counted only once. The leading ten clones occupy 0.85% to 1.3% of the sample. This clonotype was seen many times. Its antigen target is currently unknown. Base quality data are lacking; no much larger clone is found one base away. Taken from the germline V gene (reference sequence), the CDR1 and CDR2 loops are DFQATT and SNEGSKA. The CDR3 spans 12 residues, from the cysteine through the phenylalanine. The read is trimmed to its CDR3 DNA, 36 bases read in frame from base 1. V is clipped by 3 bases and J by 5 bases, and the sequence between their germline boundaries is 10 bases long.

Material: PBMCs from the stem cell graft donor, obtained from the stem cell graft. The chain is assembled from TRBV20-1 and TRBJ1-1, with the D gene too uncertain to name. The sequence was collected from a human donor who donated a stem cell graft to a child with acute myeloid leukemia. The DNA is as follows: TGCAGTGCTAGTCCTCGGTGGACTGAAGCTTTCTTT. Translated, it gives CSASPRWTEAFF.